Included here is one TCR beta chain sequence, with context. The repertoire was sequenced with immunoSEQ multiplex PCR; TCRdb's copy has only in-frame clones and lacks some. The data hold 75,000 to 95,000 clones, with roughly 90% observed a single time. These data come from a study of T cell changes during pregnancy in multiple sclerosis. V was clipped by 10 bases and J by 6 bases, with 19 bases between them. CDR3 length equals 14 residues. Germline lookup yields CDR1 ENHRY and CDR2 SYGVKD. This rearrangement joins TRBV10-3 to TRBJ1-5, with a possible D match to TRBD1 (6 bases). The sample in question was peripheral blood, obtained in the first trimester of pregnancy. The sequence came from a female donor with multiple sclerosis, enrolled in a pregnancy study. CDR3 coding DNA: TGTGCCACGTCTGGGCAGGGAGGGGGTCAGCCCCAGCATTTT. Protein sequence: CATSGQGGGQPQHF.